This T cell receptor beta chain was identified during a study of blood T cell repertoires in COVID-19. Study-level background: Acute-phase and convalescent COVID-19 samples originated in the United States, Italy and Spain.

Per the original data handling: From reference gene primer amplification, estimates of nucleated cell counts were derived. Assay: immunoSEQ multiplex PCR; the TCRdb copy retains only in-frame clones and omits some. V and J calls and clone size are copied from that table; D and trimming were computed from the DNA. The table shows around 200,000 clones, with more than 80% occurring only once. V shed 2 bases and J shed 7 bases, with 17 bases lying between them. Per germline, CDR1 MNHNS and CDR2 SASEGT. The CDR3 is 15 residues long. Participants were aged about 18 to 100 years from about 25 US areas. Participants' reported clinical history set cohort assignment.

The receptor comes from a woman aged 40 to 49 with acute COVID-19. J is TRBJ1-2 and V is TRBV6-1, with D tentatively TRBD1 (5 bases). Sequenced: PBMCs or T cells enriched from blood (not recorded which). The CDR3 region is CASSENEQATSGYTF. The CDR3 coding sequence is TGTGCCAGCAGTGAAAACGAACAGGCAACTTCTGGCTACACCTTC.